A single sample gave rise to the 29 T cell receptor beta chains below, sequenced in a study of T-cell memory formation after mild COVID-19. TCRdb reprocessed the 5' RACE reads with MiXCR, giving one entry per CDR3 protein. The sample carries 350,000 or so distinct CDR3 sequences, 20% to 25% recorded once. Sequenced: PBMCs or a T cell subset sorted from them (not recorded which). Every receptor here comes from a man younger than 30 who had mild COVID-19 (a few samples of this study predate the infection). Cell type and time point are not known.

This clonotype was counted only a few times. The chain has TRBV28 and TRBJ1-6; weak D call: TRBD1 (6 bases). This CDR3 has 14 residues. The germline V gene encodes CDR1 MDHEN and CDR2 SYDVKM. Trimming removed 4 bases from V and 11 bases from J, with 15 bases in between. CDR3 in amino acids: CASSSDSPTAPLHF. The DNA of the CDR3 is TGTGCCAGCAGTTCGGACAGCCCAACGGCACCCCTCCACTTT. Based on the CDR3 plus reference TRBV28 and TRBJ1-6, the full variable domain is DVKVTQSSRYLVKRTGEKVFLECVQDMDHENMFWYRQDPGLGLRLIYFSYDVKMKEKGDIPEGYSVSREKKERFSLILESASTNQTSMYLCASSSDSPTAPLHFGNGTRLTVT.

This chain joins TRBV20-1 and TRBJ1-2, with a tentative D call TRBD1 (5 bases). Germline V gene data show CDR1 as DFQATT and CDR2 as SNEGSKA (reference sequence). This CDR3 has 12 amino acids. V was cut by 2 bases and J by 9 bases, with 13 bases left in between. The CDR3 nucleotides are TGCAGTGCTAGAATCGGGGCCGGGAGCTACACCTTC. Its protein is CSARIGAGSYTF.

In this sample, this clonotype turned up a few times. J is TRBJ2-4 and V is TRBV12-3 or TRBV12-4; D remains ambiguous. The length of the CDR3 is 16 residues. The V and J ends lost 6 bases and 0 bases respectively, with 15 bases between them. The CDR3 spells CASSGTPDLAKNIQYF. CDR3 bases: TGTGCCAGCAGCGGAACCCCAGATTTAGCCAAAAACATTCAGTACTTC.

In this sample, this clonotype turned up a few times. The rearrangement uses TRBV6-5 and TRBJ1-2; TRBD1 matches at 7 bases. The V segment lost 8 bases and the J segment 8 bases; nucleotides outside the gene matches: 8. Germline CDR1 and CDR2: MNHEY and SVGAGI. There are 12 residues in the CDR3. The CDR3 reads CASQGDKGGYTF. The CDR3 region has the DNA TGTGCCAGCCAGGGGGACAAAGGCGGCTACACCTTC.

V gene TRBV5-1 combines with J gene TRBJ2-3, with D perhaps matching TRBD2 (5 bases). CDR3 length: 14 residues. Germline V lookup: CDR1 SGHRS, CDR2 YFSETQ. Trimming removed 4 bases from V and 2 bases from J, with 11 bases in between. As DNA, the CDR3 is TGCGCCAGCAGCGACGGGGAGTTCACAGATACGCAGTATTTT. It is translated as CASSDGEFTDTQYF.

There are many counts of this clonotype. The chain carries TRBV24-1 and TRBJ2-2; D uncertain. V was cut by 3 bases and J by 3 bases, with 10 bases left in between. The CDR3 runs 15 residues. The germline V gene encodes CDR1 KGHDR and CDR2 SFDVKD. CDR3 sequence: CATSDIAGHTGELFF. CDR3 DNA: TGTGCCACCAGTGATATTGCAGGCCACACCGGGGAGCTGTTTTTT.

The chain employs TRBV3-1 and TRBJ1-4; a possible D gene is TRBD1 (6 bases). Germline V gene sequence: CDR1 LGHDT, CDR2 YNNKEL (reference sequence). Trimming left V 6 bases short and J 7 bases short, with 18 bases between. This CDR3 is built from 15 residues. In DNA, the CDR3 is TGTGCCAGCAGTCACGTGGGGGGCGATGGTGAAAAACTGTTTTTT. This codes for CASSHVGGDGEKLFF.

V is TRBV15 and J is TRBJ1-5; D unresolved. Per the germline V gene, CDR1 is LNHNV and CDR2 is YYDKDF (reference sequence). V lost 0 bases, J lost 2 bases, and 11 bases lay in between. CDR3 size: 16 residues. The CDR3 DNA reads TGTGCCACCAGCAGAGATAGAGAGAGAGGCAATCAGCCCCAGCATTTT. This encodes CATSRDRERGNQPQHF.

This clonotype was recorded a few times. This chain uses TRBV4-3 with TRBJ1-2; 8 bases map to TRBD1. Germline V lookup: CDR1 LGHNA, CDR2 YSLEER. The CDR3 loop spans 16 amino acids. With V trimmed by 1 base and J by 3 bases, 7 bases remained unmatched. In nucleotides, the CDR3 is TGCGCCAGCAGCCAAGTCAGGGGGCATTGGGACTATGGCTACACCTTC. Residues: CASSQVRGHWDYGYTF.

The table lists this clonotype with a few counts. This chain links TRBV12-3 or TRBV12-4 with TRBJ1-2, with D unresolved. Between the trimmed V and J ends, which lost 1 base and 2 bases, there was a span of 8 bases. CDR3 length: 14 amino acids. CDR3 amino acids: CASSLEGYNYGYTF. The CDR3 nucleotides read TGTGCCAGCAGTTTAGAAGGGTACAACTATGGCTACACCTTC.

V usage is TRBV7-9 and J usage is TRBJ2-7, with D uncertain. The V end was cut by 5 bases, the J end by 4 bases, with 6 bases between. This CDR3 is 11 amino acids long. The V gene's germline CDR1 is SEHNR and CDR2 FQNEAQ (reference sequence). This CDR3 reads CASSQMYEQYV. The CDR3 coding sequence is TGTGCCAGCAGCCAGATGTACGAGCAGTACGTC.

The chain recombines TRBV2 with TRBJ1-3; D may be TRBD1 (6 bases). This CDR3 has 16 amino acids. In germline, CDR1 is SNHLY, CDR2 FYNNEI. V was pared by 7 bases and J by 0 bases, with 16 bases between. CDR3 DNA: TGTGCCAGCATGGGGGGCAGTACGAGCTCTGGAAACACCATATATTTT. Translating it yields CASMGGSTSSGNTIYF. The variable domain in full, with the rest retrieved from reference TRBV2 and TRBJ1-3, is EPEVTQTPSHQVTQMGQEVILRCVPISNHLYFYWYRQILGQKVEFLVSFYNNEISEKSEIFDDQFSVERPDGSNFTLKIRSTKLEDSAMYFCASMGGSTSSGNTIYFGEGSWLTVV.

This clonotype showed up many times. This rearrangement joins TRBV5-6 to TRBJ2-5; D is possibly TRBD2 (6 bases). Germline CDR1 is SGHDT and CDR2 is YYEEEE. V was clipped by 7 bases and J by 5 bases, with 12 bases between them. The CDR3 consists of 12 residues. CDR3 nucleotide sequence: TGTGCCAGCGGCGGGACGGTGGAGACCCAGTACTTC. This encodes CASGGTVETQYF.

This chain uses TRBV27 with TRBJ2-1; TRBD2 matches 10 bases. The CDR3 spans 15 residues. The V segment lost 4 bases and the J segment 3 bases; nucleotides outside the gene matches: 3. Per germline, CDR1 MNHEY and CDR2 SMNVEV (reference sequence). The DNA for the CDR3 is TGTGCCAGCAGTTATAGCGGGGGGAACTACAATGAGCAGTTCTTC. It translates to CASSYSGGNYNEQFF.

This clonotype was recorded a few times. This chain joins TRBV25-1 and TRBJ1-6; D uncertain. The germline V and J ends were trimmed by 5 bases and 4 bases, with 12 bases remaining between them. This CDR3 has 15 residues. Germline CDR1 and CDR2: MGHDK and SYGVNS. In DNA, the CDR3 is TGTGCCAGCAGTTCTCGGACCTCGTATAATTCACCCCTCCACTTT. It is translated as CASSSRTSYNSPLHF. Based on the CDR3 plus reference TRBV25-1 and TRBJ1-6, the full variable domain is EADIYQTPRYLVIGTGKKITLECSQTMGHDKMYWYQQDPGMELHLIHYSYGVNSTEKGDLSSESTVSRIRTEHFPLTLESARPSHTSQYLCASSSRTSYNSPLHFGNGTRLTVT.

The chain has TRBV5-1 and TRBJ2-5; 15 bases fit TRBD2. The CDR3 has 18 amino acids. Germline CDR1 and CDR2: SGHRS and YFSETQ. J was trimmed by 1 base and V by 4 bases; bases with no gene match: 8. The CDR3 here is CASSPQGTSGGPQETQYF. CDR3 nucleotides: TGCGCCAGCAGCCCCCAGGGGACTAGCGGGGGGCCCCAAGAGACCCAGTACTTC.

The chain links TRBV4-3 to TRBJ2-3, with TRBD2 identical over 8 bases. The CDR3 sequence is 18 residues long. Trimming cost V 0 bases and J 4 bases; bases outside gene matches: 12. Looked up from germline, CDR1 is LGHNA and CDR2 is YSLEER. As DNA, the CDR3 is TGCGCCAGCAGCCAAGAAGGAGGGCTACCGGGGGGGCCAGATACGCAGTATTTT. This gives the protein CASSQEGGLPGGPDTQYF.

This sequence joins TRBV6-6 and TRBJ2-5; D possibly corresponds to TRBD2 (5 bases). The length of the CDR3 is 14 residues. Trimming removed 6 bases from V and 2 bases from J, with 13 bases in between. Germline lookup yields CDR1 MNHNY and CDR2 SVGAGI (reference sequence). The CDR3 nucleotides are TGTGCCAGCAGCCCTAAGCCGGGGCAAGAGACCCAGTACTTC. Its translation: CASSPKPGQETQYF.

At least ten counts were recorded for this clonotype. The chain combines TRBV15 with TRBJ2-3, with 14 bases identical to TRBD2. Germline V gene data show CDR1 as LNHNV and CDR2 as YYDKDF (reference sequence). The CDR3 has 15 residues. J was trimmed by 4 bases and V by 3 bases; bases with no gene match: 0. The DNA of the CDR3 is TGTGCCACCAGCAGGACTAGCGGGGGGGCAGATACGCAGTATTTT. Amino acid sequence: CATSRTSGGADTQYF.

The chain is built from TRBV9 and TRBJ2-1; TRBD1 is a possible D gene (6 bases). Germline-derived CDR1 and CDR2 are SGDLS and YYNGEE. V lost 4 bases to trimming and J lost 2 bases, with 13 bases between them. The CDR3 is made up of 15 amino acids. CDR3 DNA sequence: TGTGCCAGCAGCACCAGACAGGCCCCCTACAATGAGCAGTTCTTC. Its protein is CASSTRQAPYNEQFF.

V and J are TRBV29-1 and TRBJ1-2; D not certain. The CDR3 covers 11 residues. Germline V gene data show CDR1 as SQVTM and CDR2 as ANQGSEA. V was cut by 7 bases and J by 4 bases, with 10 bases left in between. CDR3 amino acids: CSASPVYGYTF. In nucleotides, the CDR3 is TGCAGCGCCTCGCCAGTCTATGGCTACACCTTC.

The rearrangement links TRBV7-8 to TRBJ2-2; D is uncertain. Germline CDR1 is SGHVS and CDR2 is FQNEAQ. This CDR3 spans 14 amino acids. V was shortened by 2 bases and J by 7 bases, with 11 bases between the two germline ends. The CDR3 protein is CASSLILGYGELFF. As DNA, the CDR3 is TGTGCCAGCAGCTTAATCCTGGGCTACGGGGAGCTGTTTTTT.

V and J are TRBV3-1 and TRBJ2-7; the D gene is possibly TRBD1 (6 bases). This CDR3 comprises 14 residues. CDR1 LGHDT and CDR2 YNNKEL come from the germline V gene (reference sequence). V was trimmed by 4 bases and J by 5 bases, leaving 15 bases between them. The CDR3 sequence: CASSPLAGENEQYF. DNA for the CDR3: TGTGCCAGCAGCCCGTTGGCAGGGGAGAACGAGCAGTACTTC.

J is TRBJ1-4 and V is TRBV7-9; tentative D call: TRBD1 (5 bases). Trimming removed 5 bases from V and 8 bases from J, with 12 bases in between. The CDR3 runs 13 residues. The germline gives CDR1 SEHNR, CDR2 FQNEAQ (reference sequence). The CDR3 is CASSGTIGEKLFF. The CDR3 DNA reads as TGTGCCAGCAGCGGGACCATCGGAGAAAAACTGTTTTTT.

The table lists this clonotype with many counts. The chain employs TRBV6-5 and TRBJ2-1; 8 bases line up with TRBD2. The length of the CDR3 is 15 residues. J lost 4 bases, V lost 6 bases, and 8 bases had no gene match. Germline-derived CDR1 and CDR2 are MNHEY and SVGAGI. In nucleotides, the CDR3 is TGTGCCAGCAGCTCAGTAGCGGGGCGATACAATGAGCAGTTCTTC. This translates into CASSSVAGRYNEQFF.

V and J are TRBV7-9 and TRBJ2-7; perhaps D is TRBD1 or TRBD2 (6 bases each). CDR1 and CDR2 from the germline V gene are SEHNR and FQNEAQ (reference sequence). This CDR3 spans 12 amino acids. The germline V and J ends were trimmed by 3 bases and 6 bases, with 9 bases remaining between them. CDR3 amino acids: CASSFGGAEQYV. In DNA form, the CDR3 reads TGTGCCAGCAGCTTCGGGGGCGCCGAGCAGTACGTC.

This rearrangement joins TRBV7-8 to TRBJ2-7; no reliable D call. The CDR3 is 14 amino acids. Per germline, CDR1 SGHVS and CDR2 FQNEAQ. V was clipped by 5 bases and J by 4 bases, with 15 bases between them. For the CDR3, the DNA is TGTGCCAGCAGCCCCTCCGGAGCCCGGTACGAGCAGTACTTC. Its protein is CASSPSGARYEQYF.

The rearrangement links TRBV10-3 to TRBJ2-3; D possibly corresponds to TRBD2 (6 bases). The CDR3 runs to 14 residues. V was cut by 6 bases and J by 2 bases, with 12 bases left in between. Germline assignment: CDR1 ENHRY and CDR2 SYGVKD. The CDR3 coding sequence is TGTGCCATCAGGGAGGGACCTTACACAGATACGCAGTATTTT. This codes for CAIREGPYTDTQYF.

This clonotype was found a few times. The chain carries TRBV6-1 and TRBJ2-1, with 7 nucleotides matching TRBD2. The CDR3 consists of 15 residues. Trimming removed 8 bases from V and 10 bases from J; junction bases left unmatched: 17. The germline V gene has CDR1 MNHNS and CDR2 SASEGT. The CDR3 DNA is TGTGCCAGCTCCTGGGGGGGGACCGGTGGAGGGGAGCAGTTCTTC. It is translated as CASSWGGTGGGEQFF.